One sample yielded the 21 T cell receptor beta chains listed below, sequenced in a study of graft-versus-host responses after intestinal transplantation. Repertoires were generated with immunoSEQ multiplex PCR, while TCRdb's copy carries only in-frame clones and drops some. The table lists about 83,000 clones, 85% to 90% of them singletons. Their recognized antigens are unknown. The sequencing here drew on unstimulated CD4+ T cells sorted from spleen or lymph node cells, taken before intestinal transplant. Receptor source: a human donor who received an intestinal transplant.

The J gene is TRBJ1-2, the V gene TRBV6-1; 7 bases fit TRBD1. V shed 3 bases, J shed 2 bases, and the junction held 3 bases outside the gene matches. CDR3 length: 14 residues. In germline, CDR1 is MNHNS, CDR2 SASEGT. The DNA for the CDR3 is TGTGCCAGCAGTGACCGACAGGGAAACTATGGCTACACCTTC. The encoded protein is CASSDRQGNYGYTF.

The CDR3 bases are TGTGCCAGCAGCTTGTGGGGCTTCGGGGGGAGAGAGCAGTTCTTC. As protein: CASSLWGFGGREQFF. The V gene is TRBV5-8, the J gene TRBJ2-1, with TRBD2 identical over 7 bases. Germline CDR1 reads SGHTS; CDR2 reads YDEGEE. Trimming at V came to 1 base and at J to 10 bases, leaving 11 bases not matched to a gene. CDR3 length: 15 amino acids.

The gene calls are TRBV6-4 and TRBJ1-2, with D perhaps matching TRBD1 (5 bases). CDR1 and CDR2 (germline): MRHNA, SNTAGT. V shed 3 bases and J shed 4 bases, with 12 bases lying between them. This CDR3 comprises 14 residues. CDR3 region: CASSDPGYGYGYTF. The CDR3 DNA reads TGTGCCAGCAGTGATCCAGGGTATGGCTATGGCTACACCTTC.

The V and J genes are TRBV30 and TRBJ2-5, with 10 bases matching TRBD2. CDR3 length equals 15 residues. The V gene end was trimmed by 3 bases and the J gene end by 4 bases; junction bases not matched to a gene: 8. Germline CDR1 and CDR2: GTSNPN and SVGIG (reference sequence). This chain's CDR3 is CAWRPQRGGGETQYF. The CDR3 bases are TGTGCCTGGAGGCCCCAGCGGGGGGGCGGAGAGACCCAGTACTTC.

The J gene is TRBJ2-3, the V gene TRBV19; a possible D gene is TRBD1 (5 bases). The CDR3 sequence is 13 residues long. Germline CDR1 and CDR2: LNHDA and SQIVND (reference sequence). V lost 3 bases and J 3 bases, leaving 7 bases between the germline ends. CDR3 sequence: CASSIPGTDTQYF. The CDR3 DNA follows: TGTGCCAGTAGTATCCCAGGGACAGATACGCAGTATTTT.

This rearrangement joins TRBV28 to TRBJ2-3; D unclear. The germline CDR1 and CDR2 sequences are MDHEN and SYDVKM. The V end lost 3 bases, the J end lost 2 bases, and 9 bases lay between the germline ends. CDR3 length: 14 residues. The CDR3 DNA follows: TGTGCCAGCAGTTTGCCCCCAGTCACAGATACGCAGTATTTT. It codes for CASSLPPVTDTQYF.

The DNA of the CDR3 is TGCGCCAGCAACATCGGGACCGGGACAGGGCGCATCATGAACACTGAAGCTTTCTTT. This encodes CASNIGTGTGRIMNTEAFF. This chain connects TRBV5-1 to TRBJ1-1; 9 bases line up with TRBD1. The CDR3 extends over 19 amino acids. The trim removed 6 bases at V and 0 bases at J, leaving 18 bases unmatched. CDR1 and CDR2 from the germline V gene are SGHRS and YFSETQ.

The chain is built from TRBV7-9 and TRBJ2-7; 9 bases map to TRBD2. The CDR3 is 16 amino acids. Trimming at V came to 10 bases and at J to 2 bases, leaving 15 bases not matched to a gene. Germline values: CDR1 SEHNR, CDR2 FQNEAQ (reference sequence). The CDR3 bases are TGTGCCACCGCGCCGGGACTAGCCCAGACGCCCTACGAGCAGTACTTC. It specifies CATAPGLAQTPYEQYF.

The chain has TRBV7-8 and TRBJ2-2; 7 bases are a match to TRBD2. V was clipped by 2 bases and J by 2 bases; unmatched bases: 14. Germline CDR1 reads SGHVS; CDR2 reads FQNEAQ. This CDR3 is built from 19 residues. The CDR3: CASSLYSRTPGLNTGELFF. CDR3 bases: TGTGCCAGCAGCTTATACTCTCGGACACCGGGACTAAACACCGGGGAGCTGTTTTTT.

This rearrangement joins TRBV5-1 to TRBJ1-3; maybe TRBD1 (6 bases). This CDR3 spans 15 amino acids. CDR1 and CDR2 from the germline V gene are SGHRS and YFSETQ. The V gene lost 0 bases and the J gene lost 2 bases, with 9 bases spanning the gap. Here the CDR3 reads CASSLVGGAGNTIYF. In nucleotides, the CDR3 is TGCGCCAGCAGCTTGGTAGGGGGGGCTGGAAACACCATATATTTT.

This clone was seen just once. The rearrangement uses TRBV5-6 and TRBJ1-2, with no clear D. The germline gives CDR1 SGHDT, CDR2 YYEEEE. The V and J ends lost 0 bases and 4 bases respectively, with 7 bases between them. The CDR3 loop spans 13 amino acids. CDR3: CASSLGQFYGYTF. CDR3 nucleotide sequence: TGTGCCAGCAGCTTGGGGCAGTTCTATGGCTACACCTTC.

The V and J genes are TRBV5-4 and TRBJ2-7, with TRBD2 as a possible D gene (5 bases). The CDR3 runs 15 residues. The germline V gene encodes CDR1 SGHNT and CDR2 YYREEE (reference sequence). Trimming shortened V by 0 bases and J by 3 bases, and 13 bases separated the two germline ends. The DNA for the CDR3 is TGTGCCAGCAGCTTGGTGGGATCCCGGGACTACGAGCAGTACTTC. This codes for CASSLVGSRDYEQYF. Drawing the rest from reference TRBV5-4 and TRBJ2-7, the complete variable domain is ETGVTQSPTHLIKTRGQQVTLRCSSQSGHNTVSWYQQALGQGPQFIFQYYREEENGRGNFPPRFSGLQFPNYSSELNVNALELDDSALYLCASSLVGSRDYEQYFGPGTRLTVT.

V gene TRBV6-5 combines with J gene TRBJ2-7; possibly TRBD1 for D (5 bases). This CDR3 has 14 amino acids. Germline V gives CDR1 MNHEY, CDR2 SVGAGI. Trimming left V 8 bases short and J 5 bases short, with 19 bases between. The CDR3, as DNA: TGTGCCAGCGCTCCTAGGGGTACTTTCCACGAGCAGTACTTC. Translated: CASAPRGTFHEQYF.

The chain employs TRBV29-1 and TRBJ1-1; tentative D call: TRBD1 (5 bases). Germline-derived CDR1 and CDR2 are SQVTM and ANQGSEA. The ends were cut back, 4 bases at V and 1 base at J, with 10 bases in the middle. CDR3 size: 13 residues. The CDR3 protein is CSVVSRENTEAFF. DNA of the CDR3: TGCAGCGTTGTTAGCAGGGAGAACACTGAAGCTTTCTTT.

This rearrangement joins TRBV28 to TRBJ2-7; 8 positions match TRBD2. J gave up 7 bases and V 6 bases, and 14 bases lay outside the gene matches. Germline V CDR1 and CDR2: MDHEN, SYDVKM. The length of the CDR3 is 15 residues. The CDR3 sequence is CASRPRIAGLREQYF. In nucleotides, the CDR3 is TGTGCCAGCAGACCCCGGATAGCGGGGCTGAGGGAGCAGTACTTC.

V usage is TRBV7-3 and J usage is TRBJ2-3; TRBD2 agrees at 9 bases. CDR1 and CDR2 (germline): SGHTA, FQGTGA. Trimming at V came to 2 bases and at J to 7 bases, leaving 7 bases not matched to a gene. This CDR3 is built from 15 residues. The CDR3 DNA is TGTGCCAGCAGCTTAGCAAGCGGGGGGAGACATACGCAGTATTTT. Translated: CASSLASGGRHTQYF. Together with reference TRBV7-3 and TRBJ2-3, the CDR3 gives the full variable domain: GAGVSQTPSNKVTEKGKYVELRCDPISGHTALYWYRQSLGQGPEFLIYFQGTGAADDSGLPNDRFFAVRPEGSVSTLKIQRTERGDSAVYLCASSLASGGRHTQYFGPGTRLTVL.

As regards this clone: Other DNA sequences within the sample encode an identical CDR3. The chain recombines TRBV19 with TRBJ1-1, with a weak D call TRBD1 (6 bases). Trimming left V 6 bases short and J 2 bases short, with 10 bases between. The germline V gene encodes CDR1 LNHDA and CDR2 SQIVND (reference sequence). The CDR3 is 13 amino acids. This chain's CDR3 is CASSIRGNTEAFF. For the CDR3, the DNA is TGTGCCAGTAGCATCAGGGGAAACACTGAAGCTTTCTTT.

The rearrangement joins TRBV6-1 to TRBJ2-7; D not certain. Trimming cost V 3 bases and J 5 bases, with 5 bases left between them. The CDR3 is 11 amino acids. The germline CDR1 and CDR2 sequences are MNHNS and SASEGT. The CDR3 region is CASSDRDEQYF. The CDR3 DNA reads as TGTGCCAGCAGTGATCGGGACGAGCAGTACTTC.

This clone is a singleton in its sample. The chain joins TRBV9 to TRBJ2-7; 8 bases are a match to TRBD1. J gave up 0 bases and V 0 bases, and 8 bases lay outside the gene matches. Germline V gives CDR1 SGDLS, CDR2 YYNGEE. The CDR3 has 17 residues. CDR3 sequence (DNA): TGTGCCAGCAGCGTAGGGCAGGGGGCAATCCACTCCTACGAGCAGTACTTC. This gives the protein CASSVGQGAIHSYEQYF.

The rearrangement links TRBV6-1 to TRBJ2-7; 9 nucleotides match TRBD1. Germline lookup yields CDR1 MNHNS and CDR2 SASEGT. This CDR3 spans 19 amino acids. The J segment lost 0 bases and the V segment lost 0 bases, leaving 12 bases of the junction unmatched. The CDR3 here is CASSEARGQGRISSYEQYF. For the CDR3, the DNA is TGTGCCAGCAGTGAAGCAAGGGGACAGGGCCGAATAAGCTCCTACGAGCAGTACTTC.

The chain joins TRBV29-1 to TRBJ2-7; TRBD1 matches at 8 bases. Germline V gene data show CDR1 as SQVTM and CDR2 as ANQGSEA. The CDR3 length is 16 residues. J was trimmed by 1 base and V by 4 bases; bases with no gene match: 12. The CDR3 loop is CSVGRPGQDTSYEQYF. The DNA for the CDR3 is TGCAGCGTTGGGAGACCGGGACAGGATACTTCCTACGAGCAGTACTTC.